This T cell receptor (beta chain) was retrieved from a study of prognosis after radiotherapy for stage I lung cancer. Across the whole study: The tumor diagnosis was squamous cell carcinoma for seven patients and adenocarcinoma for roughly 12. Post-radiotherapy, distant metastases were observed in a handful of patients (median roughly 7 months), whereas no significant progression was observed in over 12.

Template was genomic DNA; TCR beta CDR3 amplified in two multiplex PCR rounds. Specific primers for each TRBV and TRBJ gene were what first-round PCR used. TCRdb ran MiXCR on the multiplex PCR reads and lists one entry per CDR3 protein. The sample lists some 60,000 distinct CDR3 sequences, about 30% occurring once. The CDR3 is made up of 15 amino acids. Germline values: CDR1 LNHDA, CDR2 SQIVND (reference sequence). Unmatched junction bases numbered 16, after V lost 10 bases and J lost 10 bases. There are many counts of this clonotype. The chain uses TRBV19 and TRBJ1-6; 7 bases map to TRBD1. Specimen: PBMCs, collected before or after stereotactic body radiation therapy (not recorded which). The sequence derives from a donor over 45 with non-small cell lung cancer. The chain's CDR3 is CATRSLDRPGSPLHF. The CDR3 DNA reads TGTGCCACTCGGTCCCTGGACAGGCCTGGGTCACCCCTCCACTTT.